This TCR beta chain was recorded in a study of cytomegalovirus exposure and HLA in healthy donors. Study conclusions and caveats: The classifier, whose performance was assessed in both the original and validation cohorts, reportedly diagnosed cytomegalovirus status with high specificity and sensitivity. Relative to equally common others, HLA-associated TCR beta chains showed greater clonal expansion in a later analysis. In a later analysis, TCR beta V- and J-gene trimming was associated with a missense DCLRE1C variant.

This clone was seen a few times. Its antigen remains unidentified. PCR amplification relied on 60 Vbeta primers (plus 13 Jbeta primers). Libraries were prepared by immunoSEQ multiplex PCR; TCRdb keeps only in-frame clonotypes and omits some of them. This sample has around 200,000 clones, with roughly three quarters found just once. This CDR3 is 16 amino acids long. Germline V CDR1 and CDR2: MNHNY, SVGAGI (reference sequence). V gave up 6 bases and J gave up 3 bases; unmatched junction bases: 7. The sequenced sample was PBMCs. The clonotype comes from a male donor in good health and CMV-seronegative. The genes are TRBV6-6 and TRBJ2-7, with 14 bases identical to TRBD2. CDR3 amino acids: CASSFPGTSGSYEQYF. The DNA for the CDR3 is TGTGCCAGCAGCTTCCCCGGGACTAGCGGGAGCTACGAGCAGTACTTC.